This T cell receptor beta chain is drawn from a study of CD8 T cells in ankylosing spondylitis (dated by TCRdb to between 2016 and 2019). Turning to the overall study: To find TCR variants linked to disease, the study profiled T cell receptor beta repertoires in ankylosing spondylitis patients and healthy donors. In total, the full study cohort was made up of nearly 110 healthy donors and 25 ankylosing spondylitis patients. Samples of peripheral blood were taken, and for ankylosing spondylitis patients, synovial fluid was collected as well.

The sample was run on an Illumina HiSeq 2500. TCR beta libraries were prepared by quantitative 5'-RACE with molecular barcodes. The source study handled its data this way. Disease-linked TCR variants were identified with a new computational method built on a probabilistic model of VDJ rearrangement. Starting from the raw public reads, TCRdb applied fastp trimming at Q25, assembled clones with MiXCR and retained in-frame beta chains. One record per CDR3 amino acid sequence lists the most common genes and DNA. The V and J calls were determined by TCRdb, not by the authors. This sample comprises about 130,000 distinct CDR3 sequences, about an eighth of them detected only once. The ten largest make up 4.1% of the sample. V drops 1 base and J drops 5 bases, leaving 15 bases in between. Reading the germline V gene (reference sequence) gives CDR1 LGHDT and CDR2 YNNKEL. The cysteine opens and the phenylalanine closes a CDR3 of 16 amino acids. Of the read, only the CDR3 DNA is kept; its 48 bases are in frame from base 1.

The paper's findings and limits, for the study overall: Blood from ankylosing spondylitis patients appeared to be characterized by a TCR beta motif composed of 7 to 9 highly homologous amino acid variants. Some TCR beta motif variants had previously been reported in synovial fluid and blood of reactive arthritis patients, which suggested common disease-initiation mechanisms. A CD8+ phenotype was shown by the disease-linked clones, which were found at relatively low frequencies in peripheral blood. Significant enrichment of the disease-linked clones was reported in matched synovial fluid samples from ankylosing spondylitis patients.

This clonotype was detected many times. Its antigen remains undetermined. No base quality information exists; no much larger clone differs at one position. Sequencing was done on a sample of blood, either unsorted or a sorted T cell fraction (not recorded which). The receptor comes from a female donor with ankylosing spondylitis or in good health (not recorded which). Recombination linked TRBV3-1 to TRBJ2-1; a confident D gene designation cannot be given. In nucleotide form, the sequence is TGTGCCAGCAGCCAAGGGTCCGTCTCCCTAGACAATGAGCAGTTCTTC. Its protein product is CASSQGSVSLDNEQFF.